This entry lists 12 T cell receptor beta chains sequenced from one sample in a study of T-cell reconstitution after alpha-beta-depleted transplantation in children. The library targeted TCRbeta and was prepared with unique molecular identifiers. TCRdb reprocessed the PCR reads via MiXCR and lists one record per CDR3 protein. Altogether some 520,000 distinct CDR3 sequences are present, around a third being singletons, with the ten largest covering about 2.3%. The material sequenced was PBMCs from the stem cell graft donor, taken from the stem cell graft. These TCRs come from a human donor who donated a stem cell graft to a child with aplastic anemia.

This clonotype was recorded a few times. J is TRBJ1-5 and V is TRBV6-2 or TRBV6-3, with 7 bases fitting TRBD1. Germline CDR1 and CDR2: MNHEY and SVGEGT. The CDR3 has 20 residues. V dropped 3 bases and J dropped 0; count of bases not matched to a gene: 17. The DNA of the CDR3 is TGTGCCAGCAGTTATTCGGCCGCCGCGGGACAGAAATATAGCAATCAGCCCCAGCATTTT. Translation gives CASSYSAAAGQKYSNQPQHF.

This clonotype was seen a few times. This chain joins TRBV20-1 and TRBJ1-5; D is possibly TRBD1 (5 bases). V dropped 5 bases and J dropped 5 bases, with 13 bases sitting between them. Germline V gives CDR1 DFQATT, CDR2 SNEGSKA (reference sequence). The CDR3 length is 13 residues. CDR3 sequence reads: CSAARVRDQPQHF. The DNA for the CDR3 is TGCAGTGCTGCCAGGGTTAGGGATCAGCCCCAGCATTTT.

Only a few counts were recorded for this clonotype. This chain joins TRBV12-3 or TRBV12-4 and TRBJ2-5; 7 positions agree with TRBD1. The junction had 5 bases not matched to a gene; V was cut back by 6 bases and J by 1 base. The CDR3 is made up of 14 amino acids. CDR3 nucleotides: TGTGCCAGCAGAACGGCAGGGGGCCAAGAGACCCAGTACTTC. Amino acid sequence: CASRTAGGQETQYF.

The chain joins TRBV24-1 to TRBJ1-6, with 11 bases lining up with TRBD1. CDR3 length equals 15 residues. V was pared by 2 bases and J by 9 bases, with 2 bases of the junction left unmatched. From germline, CDR1 is KGHDR and CDR2 SFDVKD. This CDR3 reads CATSDSGTGGSPLHF. CDR3 bases: TGTGCCACCAGTGATTCCGGGACAGGGGGTTCACCCCTCCACTTT.

This clonotype was seen a few times. The CDR3 protein is CSARDPRGGQAGELFF. The CDR3 bases are TGCAGTGCTAGAGATCCCCGGGGGGGACAGGCCGGGGAGCTGTTTTTT. This chain uses TRBV20-1 with TRBJ2-2; D possibly matches TRBD1 or TRBD2 (8 bases each). CDR3 size: 16 residues. V lost 0 bases, J lost 6 bases, and 17 bases lay in between. The V gene's germline CDR1 is DFQATT and CDR2 SNEGSKA (reference sequence).

The rearrangement links TRBV20-1 to TRBJ1-1, with a tentative D call TRBD1 (6 bases). The length of the CDR3 is 14 residues. Germline V CDR1 and CDR2: DFQATT, SNEGSKA (reference sequence). Trimming removed 5 bases at V and 1 base at J, with 14 bases between. CDR3 sequence reads: CSAPRGGENTEAFF. The CDR3 nucleotides are TGCAGTGCTCCCCGGGGGGGCGAGAACACTGAAGCTTTCTTT.

V is TRBV6-6 and J is TRBJ1-3; TRBD1 might be the D (5 bases). The V gene's germline CDR1 is MNHNY and CDR2 SVGAGI (reference sequence). The CDR3 length is 13 residues. Trimming left V 6 bases short and J 2 bases short, with 8 bases between. Here the CDR3 reads CASSWGPGNTIYF. Written as DNA, the CDR3 is TGTGCCAGCAGCTGGGGCCCTGGAAACACCATATATTTT.

A few counts support this clonotype. V and J are TRBV12-3 or TRBV12-4 and TRBJ2-7, with unresolved D. The CDR3 totals 14 residues. The V end lost 1 base, the J end lost 1 base, and 8 bases lay between the germline ends. The DNA for the CDR3 is TGTGCCAGCAGTTTAGGGGCCTCTTCCTACGAGCAGTACTTC. Amino acid sequence: CASSLGASSYEQYF.

In its sample, this clonotype was seen a few times. V usage is TRBV20-1 and J usage is TRBJ1-1; TRBD1 might be the D (6 bases). Germline-derived CDR1 and CDR2 are DFQATT and SNEGSKA (reference sequence). V lost 4 bases, J lost 0 bases, and 18 bases lay in between. The length of the CDR3 is 16 residues. The CDR3: CSANSRQATMNTEAFF. The CDR3 nucleotides read TGCAGTGCTAACTCGAGACAGGCCACCATGAACACTGAAGCTTTCTTT.

The chain recombines TRBV6-1 with TRBJ1-1, with D unclear. The CDR3 is made up of 14 amino acids. Trimming pared 7 bases from V and 0 bases from J, leaving 12 bases between. Germline V gene data show CDR1 as MNHNS and CDR2 as SASEGT. The CDR3 coding sequence is TGTGCCAGCACCGTACACGTCATGAACACTGAAGCTTTCTTT. Protein product: CASTVHVMNTEAFF.

This clonotype was counted ten times or more. This sequence joins TRBV7-2 and TRBJ2-5, with TRBD1 matching over 8 bases. The length of the CDR3 is 13 residues. Germline V gives CDR1 SGHTA, CDR2 FQGNSA. V trimming: 1 base; J trimming: 5 bases; junction bases outside the gene matches: 0. Here the CDR3 DNA reads TGTGCCAGCAGCTTAGGACAGGGGGAGACCCAGTACTTC. Encoded protein: CASSLGQGETQYF.

This chain links TRBV5-1 with TRBJ2-1, with 12 bases aligning to TRBD2. Germline trimming cut 0 bases from V and 10 bases from J; bases unmatched to any gene: 5. This CDR3 has 15 residues. Germline values: CDR1 SGHRS, CDR2 YFSETQ. CDR3 region: CASSLVLAGGREQFF. The CDR3 DNA follows: TGCGCCAGCAGCTTGGTACTAGCGGGAGGACGGGAGCAGTTCTTC. The full variable domain, rest sourced from reference TRBV5-1 and TRBJ2-1, is KAGVTQTPRYLIKTRGQQVTLSCSPISGHRSVSWYQQTPGQGLQFLFEYFSETQRNKGNFPGRFSGRQFSNSRSEMNVSTLELGDSALYLCASSLVLAGGREQFFGPGTRLTVL.